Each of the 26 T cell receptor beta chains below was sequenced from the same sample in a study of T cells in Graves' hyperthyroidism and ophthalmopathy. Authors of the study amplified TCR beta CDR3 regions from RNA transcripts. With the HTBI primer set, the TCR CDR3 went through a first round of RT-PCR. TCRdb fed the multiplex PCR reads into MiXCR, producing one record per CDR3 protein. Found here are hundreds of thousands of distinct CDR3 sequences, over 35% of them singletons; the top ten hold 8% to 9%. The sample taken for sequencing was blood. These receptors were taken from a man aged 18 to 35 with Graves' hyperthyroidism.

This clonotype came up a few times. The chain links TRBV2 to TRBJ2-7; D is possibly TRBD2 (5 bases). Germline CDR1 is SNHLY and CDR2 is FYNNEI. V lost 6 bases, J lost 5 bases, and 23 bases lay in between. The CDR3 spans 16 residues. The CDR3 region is CASSRTGLERWNEQYF. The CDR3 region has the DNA TGTGCCAGCAGCAGGACCGGACTGGAGCGGTGGAACGAGCAGTACTTC. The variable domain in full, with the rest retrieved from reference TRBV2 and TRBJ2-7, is EPEVTQTPSHQVTQMGQEVILRCVPISNHLYFYWYRQILGQKVEFLVSFYNNEISEKSEIFDDQFSVERPDGSNFTLKIRSTKLEDSAMYFCASSRTGLERWNEQYFGPGTRLTVT.

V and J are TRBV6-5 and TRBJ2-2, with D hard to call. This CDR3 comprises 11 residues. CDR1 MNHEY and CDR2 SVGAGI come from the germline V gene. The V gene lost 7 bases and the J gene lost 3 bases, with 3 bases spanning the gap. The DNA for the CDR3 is TGTGCCAGCAAATACACCGGGGAGCTGTTTTTT. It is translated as CASKYTGELFF.

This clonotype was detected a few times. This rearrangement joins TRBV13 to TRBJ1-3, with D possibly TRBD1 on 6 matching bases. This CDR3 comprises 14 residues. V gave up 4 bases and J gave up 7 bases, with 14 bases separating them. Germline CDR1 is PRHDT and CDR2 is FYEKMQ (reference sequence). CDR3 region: CASSSGDNPNTIYF. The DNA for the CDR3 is TGTGCCAGCAGCTCCGGGGACAATCCGAACACCATATATTTT.

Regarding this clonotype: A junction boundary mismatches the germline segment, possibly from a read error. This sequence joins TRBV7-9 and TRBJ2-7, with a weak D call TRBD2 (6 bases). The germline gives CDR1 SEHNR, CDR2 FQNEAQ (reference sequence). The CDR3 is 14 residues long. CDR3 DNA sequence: TGCGCCAGCAGCCCAGGAGGGGTCGACTACGAGCAGTACTTC. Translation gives CASSPGGVDYEQYF.

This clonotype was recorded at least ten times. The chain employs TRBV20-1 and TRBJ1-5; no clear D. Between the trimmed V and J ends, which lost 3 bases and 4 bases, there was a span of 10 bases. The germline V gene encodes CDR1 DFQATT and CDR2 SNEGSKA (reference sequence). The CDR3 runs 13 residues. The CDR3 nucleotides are TGCAGTGCTAGCGGACCATGGAATCAGCCCCAGCATTTT. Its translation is CSASGPWNQPQHF.

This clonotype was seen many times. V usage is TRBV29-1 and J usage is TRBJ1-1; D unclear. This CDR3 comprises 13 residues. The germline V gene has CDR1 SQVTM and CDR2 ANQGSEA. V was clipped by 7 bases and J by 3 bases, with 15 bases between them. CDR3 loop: CSAVPAVYTEAFF. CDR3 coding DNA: TGCAGCGCCGTACCCGCAGTGTACACTGAAGCTTTCTTT.

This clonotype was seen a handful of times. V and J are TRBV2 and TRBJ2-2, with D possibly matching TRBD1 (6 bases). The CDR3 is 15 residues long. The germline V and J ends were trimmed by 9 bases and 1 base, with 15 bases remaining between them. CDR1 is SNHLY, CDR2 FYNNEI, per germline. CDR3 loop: CARSVRQENTGELFF. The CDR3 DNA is TGTGCCAGGTCGGTGAGACAGGAGAACACCGGGGAGCTGTTTTTT.

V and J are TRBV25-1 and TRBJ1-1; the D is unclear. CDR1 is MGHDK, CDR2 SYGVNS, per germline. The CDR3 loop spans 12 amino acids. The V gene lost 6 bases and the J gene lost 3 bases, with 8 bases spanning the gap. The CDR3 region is CASRHSDTEAFF. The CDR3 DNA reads TGTGCCAGCAGACACAGCGACACTGAAGCTTTCTTT.

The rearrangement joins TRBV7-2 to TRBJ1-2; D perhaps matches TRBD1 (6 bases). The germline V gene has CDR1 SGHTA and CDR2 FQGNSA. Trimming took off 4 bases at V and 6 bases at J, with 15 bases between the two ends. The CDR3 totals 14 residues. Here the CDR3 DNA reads TGTGCCAGCAGCTGGGGGGGGGCGCCTGATGGCTACACCTTC. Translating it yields CASSWGGAPDGYTF.

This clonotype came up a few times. The CDR3 spells CASSQLMMNTEAFF. The CDR3 coding sequence is TGTGCCAGCAGCCAACTGATGATGAACACTGAAGCTTTCTTT. The chain combines TRBV2 with TRBJ1-1, with no clear D. V lost 6 bases, J lost 0 bases, and 11 bases lay in between. CDR1 and CDR2 (germline): SNHLY, FYNNEI. The CDR3 length is 14 residues.

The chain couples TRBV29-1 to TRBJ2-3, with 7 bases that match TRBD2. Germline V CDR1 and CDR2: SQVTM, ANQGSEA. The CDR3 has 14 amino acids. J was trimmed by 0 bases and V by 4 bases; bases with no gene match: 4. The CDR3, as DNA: TGCAGCGTTGCCTCGGGGGGTAGCACAGATACGCAGTATTTT. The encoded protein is CSVASGGSTDTQYF.

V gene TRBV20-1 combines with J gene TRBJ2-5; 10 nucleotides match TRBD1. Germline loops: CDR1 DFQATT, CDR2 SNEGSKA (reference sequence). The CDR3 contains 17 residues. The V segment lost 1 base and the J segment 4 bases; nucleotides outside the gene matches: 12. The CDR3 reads CSARAPGSDRGLETQYF. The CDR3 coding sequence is TGCAGTGCTAGAGCCCCGGGGTCCGACAGGGGGCTAGAGACCCAGTACTTC.

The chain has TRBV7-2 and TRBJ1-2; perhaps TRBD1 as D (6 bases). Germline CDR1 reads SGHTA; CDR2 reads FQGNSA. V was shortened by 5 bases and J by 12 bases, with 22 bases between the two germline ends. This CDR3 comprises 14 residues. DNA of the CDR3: TGTGCCAGCAGCCGAACAGCCCGGGGGGCTGGAAACACCTTC. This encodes CASSRTARGAGNTF.

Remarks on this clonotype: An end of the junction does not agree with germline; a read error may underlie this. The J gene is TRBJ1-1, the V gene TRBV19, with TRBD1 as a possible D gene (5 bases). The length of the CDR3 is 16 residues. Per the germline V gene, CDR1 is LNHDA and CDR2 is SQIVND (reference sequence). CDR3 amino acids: CAGSIRSRGMNTEAFF. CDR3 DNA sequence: TGTGCCGGTAGTATTCGGTCCCGGGGCATGAACACTGAAGCTTTCTTT.

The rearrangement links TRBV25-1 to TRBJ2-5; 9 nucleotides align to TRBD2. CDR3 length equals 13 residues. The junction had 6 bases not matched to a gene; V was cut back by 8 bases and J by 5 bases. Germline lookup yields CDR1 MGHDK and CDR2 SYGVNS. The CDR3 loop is CASLGLAGETQYF. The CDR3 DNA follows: TGTGCCAGCTTGGGACTAGCTGGGGAGACCCAGTACTTC.

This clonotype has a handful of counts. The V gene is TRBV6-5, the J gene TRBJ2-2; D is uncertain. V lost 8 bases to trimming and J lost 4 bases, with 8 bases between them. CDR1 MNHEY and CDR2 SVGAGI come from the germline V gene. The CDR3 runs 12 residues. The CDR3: CASGSFTGELFF. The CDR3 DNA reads TGTGCCAGCGGGTCGTTCACCGGGGAGCTGTTTTTT.

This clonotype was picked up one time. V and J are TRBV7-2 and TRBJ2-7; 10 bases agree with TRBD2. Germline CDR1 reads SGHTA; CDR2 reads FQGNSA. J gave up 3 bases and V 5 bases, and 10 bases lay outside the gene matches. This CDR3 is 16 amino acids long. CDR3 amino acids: CASSLLAGENYYEQYF. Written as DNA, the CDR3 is TGTGCCAGCAGCCTCCTAGCGGGGGAAAATTACTACGAGCAGTACTTC. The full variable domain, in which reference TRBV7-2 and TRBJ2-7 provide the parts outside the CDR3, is GAGVSQSPSNKVTEKGKDVELRCDPISGHTALYWYRQSLGQGLEFLIYFQGNSAPDKSGLPSDRFSAERTGGSVSTLTIQRTQQEDSAVYLCASSLLAGENYYEQYFGPGTRLTVT.

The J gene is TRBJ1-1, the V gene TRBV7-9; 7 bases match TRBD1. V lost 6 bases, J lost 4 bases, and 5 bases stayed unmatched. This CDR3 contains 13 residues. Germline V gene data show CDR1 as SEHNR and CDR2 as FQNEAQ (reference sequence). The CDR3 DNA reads TGTGCCAGCAGACTACAGGGGTCCACTGAAGCTTTCTTT. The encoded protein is CASRLQGSTEAFF. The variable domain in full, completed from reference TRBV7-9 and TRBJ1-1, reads DTGVSQNPRHKITKRGQNVTFRCDPISEHNRLYWYRQTLGQGPEFLTYFQNEAQLEKSRLLSDRFSAERPKGSFSTLEIQRTEQGDSAMYLCASRLQGSTEAFFGQGTRLTVV.

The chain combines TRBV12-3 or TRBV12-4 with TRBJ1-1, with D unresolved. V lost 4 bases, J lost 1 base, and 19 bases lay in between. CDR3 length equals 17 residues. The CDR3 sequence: CASSSALEVVGNTEAFF. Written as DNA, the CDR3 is TGTGCCAGCAGTTCGGCCCTTGAGGTAGTGGGGAACACTGAAGCTTTCTTT.

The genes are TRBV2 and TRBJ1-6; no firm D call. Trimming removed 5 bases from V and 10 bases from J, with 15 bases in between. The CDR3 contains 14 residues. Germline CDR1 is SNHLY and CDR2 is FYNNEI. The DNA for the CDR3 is TGTGCCAGCAGTCCCGGACTGTATCTATCACCCCTCCACTTT. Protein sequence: CASSPGLYLSPLHF.

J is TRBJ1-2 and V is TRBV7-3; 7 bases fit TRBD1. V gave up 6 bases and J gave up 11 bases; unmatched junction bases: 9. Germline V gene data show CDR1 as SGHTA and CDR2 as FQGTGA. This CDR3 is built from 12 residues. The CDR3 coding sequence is TGTGCCAGCAGTGATGAAGGCAGGGGGTACACCTTC. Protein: CASSDEGRGYTF.

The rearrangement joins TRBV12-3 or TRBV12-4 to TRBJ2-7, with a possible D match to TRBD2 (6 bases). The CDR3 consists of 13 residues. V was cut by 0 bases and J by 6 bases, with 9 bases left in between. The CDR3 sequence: CASSLARGGEQYF. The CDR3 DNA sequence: TGTGCCAGCAGTTTAGCGAGGGGAGGCGAGCAGTACTTC.

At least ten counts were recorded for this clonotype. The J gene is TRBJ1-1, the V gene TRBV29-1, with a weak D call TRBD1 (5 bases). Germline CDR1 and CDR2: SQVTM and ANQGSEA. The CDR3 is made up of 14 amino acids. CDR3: CSVRDANLNTEAFF. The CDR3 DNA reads TGCAGTGTCCGGGACGCCAATTTAAACACTGAAGCTTTCTTT.

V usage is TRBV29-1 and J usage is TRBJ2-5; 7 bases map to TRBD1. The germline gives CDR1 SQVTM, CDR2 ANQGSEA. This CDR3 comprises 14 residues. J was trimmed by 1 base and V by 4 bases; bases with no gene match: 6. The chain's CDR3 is CSVGGTEGQETQYF. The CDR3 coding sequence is TGCAGCGTTGGGGGGACAGAGGGCCAAGAGACCCAGTACTTC.

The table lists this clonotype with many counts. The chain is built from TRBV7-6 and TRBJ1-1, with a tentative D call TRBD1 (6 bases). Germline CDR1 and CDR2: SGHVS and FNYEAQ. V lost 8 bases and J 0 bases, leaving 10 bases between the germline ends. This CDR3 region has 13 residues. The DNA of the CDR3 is TGTGCCAGCCTTAGGGGGGTGAACACTGAAGCTTTCTTT. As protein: CASLRGVNTEAFF.

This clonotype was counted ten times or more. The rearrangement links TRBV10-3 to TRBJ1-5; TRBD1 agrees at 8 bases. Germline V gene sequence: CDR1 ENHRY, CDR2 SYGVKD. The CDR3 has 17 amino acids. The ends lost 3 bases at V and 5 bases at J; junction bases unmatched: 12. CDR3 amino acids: CAISDPQDREGDQPQHF. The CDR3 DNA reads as TGTGCCATCAGTGACCCACAGGACAGGGAAGGCGATCAGCCCCAGCATTTT.